These 20 T cell receptor beta chains were sequenced from one sample in a study of regulatory T cells in long-lasting Graves disease. Building of the TCR beta libraries involved iRepertoire HTBI primers and Arm-PCR of CDR3 regions. TCRdb reanalysed the multiplex PCR reads using MiXCR and keeps one entry per CDR3 protein. This table holds around 330,000 distinct CDR3 sequences, 15% to 20% found once. Sample time point: newly diagnosed GD, antithyroid drugs for less than 3 months. From PBMCs, RNA was extracted and then used to make the TCR library. The sample consisted of peripheral blood mononuclear cells (PBMCs), taken at new diagnosis, from a patient treated with antithyroid drugs. The receptors derive from a female donor with Graves disease.

The chain carries TRBV5-1 and TRBJ2-7; no clear D. V shed 4 bases and J shed 0 bases, with 11 bases lying between them. Germline CDR1 reads SGHRS; CDR2 reads YFSETQ. The CDR3 is 14 residues long. The CDR3 sequence is CASSQLGNSYEQYF. The CDR3 DNA follows: TGCGCCAGCAGCCAGTTAGGGAACTCCTACGAGCAGTACTTC.

In this sample, this clonotype turned up many times. The CDR3, as DNA: TGTGCCACCAGCAGAGATGATCGGACAATCTCCTACGAGCAGTACTTC. Residues: CATSRDDRTISYEQYF. V usage is TRBV15 and J usage is TRBJ2-7; TRBD1 might be the D (5 bases). Germline V CDR1 and CDR2: LNHNV, YYDKDF (reference sequence). V lost 0 bases and J 0 bases, leaving 12 bases between the germline ends. The CDR3 has 16 amino acids.

This clonotype was seen at least ten times. The CDR3 coding sequence is TGTGCCAGCAGTTATCAACCAGACCCGCAGTATTTT. Residues: CASSYQPDPQYF. This chain links TRBV2 with TRBJ2-3; D is ambiguous. The CDR3 runs 12 residues. CDR1 and CDR2 from the germline V gene are SNHLY and FYNNEI. The V end was cut by 5 bases, the J end by 10 bases, with 13 bases between.

This clonotype has a count of ten or more. The V call is TRBV28, the J call TRBJ1-3, with TRBD1 identical over 10 bases. Germline CDR1 MDHEN, CDR2 SYDVKM. This CDR3 is built from 17 residues. The junction had 6 bases not matched to a gene; V was cut back by 4 bases and J by 0 bases. The CDR3 coding sequence is TGTGCCAGCAGTTCCTGGGACAGGGGAACCTCTGGAAACACCATATATTTT. It translates to CASSSWDRGTSGNTIYF.

This clonotype was seen ten or more times. The rearrangement uses TRBV2 and TRBJ2-1, with TRBD2 matching 10 bases. Looked up from germline, CDR1 is SNHLY and CDR2 is FYNNEI. This CDR3 is 14 amino acids long. The J segment lost 7 bases and the V segment lost 8 bases, leaving 8 bases of the junction unmatched. The CDR3 loop reads CASGGLATVNEQFF. In nucleotides, the CDR3 is TGTGCCAGCGGGGGACTAGCGACGGTGAATGAGCAGTTCTTC.

This clonotype was counted ten times or more. The gene calls are TRBV24-1 and TRBJ2-1; 7 bases align to TRBD1. Germline CDR1 and CDR2: KGHDR and SFDVKD. With 9 bases clipped from V and 5 bases from J, the junction kept 6 bases outside the gene matches. The CDR3 loop spans 13 amino acids. The CDR3 DNA reads as TGTGCCACCGACAGGGCAACGAACAATGAGCAGTTCTTC. This translates into CATDRATNNEQFF.

This chain joins TRBV12-3 or TRBV12-4 and TRBJ2-5; 14 nucleotides agree with TRBD2. The CDR3 sequence is 18 residues long. V lost 5 bases, J lost 2 bases, and 10 bases stayed unmatched. The CDR3 nucleotides are TGTGCCAGCAGTCCCGGGACTAGCGGGAGTCCCGGACAAGAGACCCAGTACTTC. It specifies CASSPGTSGSPGQETQYF.

This clonotype was counted ten times or more. The chain carries TRBV3-1 and TRBJ2-1, with a weak D call TRBD2 (7 bases). CDR3 length: 18 amino acids. V lost 4 bases to trimming and J lost 1 base, with 20 bases between them. In germline, CDR1 is LGHDT, CDR2 YNNKEL (reference sequence). The DNA for the CDR3 is TGTGCCAGCAGCCCTCGGGCGGGGGCAGGGGTTTCCTACAATGAGCAGTTCTTC. This codes for CASSPRAGAGVSYNEQFF.

This clonotype came up many times. The gene calls are TRBV20-1 and TRBJ2-7; 9 bases fit TRBD2. This CDR3 region has 14 residues. Trimming removed 3 bases from V and 3 bases from J; junction bases left unmatched: 6. Per germline, CDR1 DFQATT and CDR2 SNEGSKA (reference sequence). In DNA, the CDR3 is TGCAGTGCTAGCTCCTATAGCGGGAGCTACGAGCAGTACTTC. Its translation is CSASSYSGSYEQYF.

The chain carries TRBV9 and TRBJ1-1; tentatively, D is TRBD1 (5 bases). The CDR3 is 15 amino acids. Per the germline V gene, CDR1 is SGDLS and CDR2 is YYNGEE. The ends were cut back, 3 bases at V and 1 base at J, with 13 bases in the middle. This CDR3 is CASSATGTPNTEAFF. Here the CDR3 DNA reads TGTGCCAGCAGCGCAACCGGGACTCCGAACACTGAAGCTTTCTTT.

This chain connects TRBV20-1 to TRBJ1-2, with 7 bases matching TRBD1. The CDR3 spans 13 residues. The V segment lost 2 bases and the J segment 6 bases; nucleotides outside the gene matches: 6. Looked up from germline, CDR1 is DFQATT and CDR2 is SNEGSKA (reference sequence). The CDR3: CSARHVGGHGYTF. In DNA form, the CDR3 reads TGCAGTGCTAGACATGTAGGGGGCCATGGCTACACCTTC.

A few counts support this clonotype. V and J are TRBV7-2 and TRBJ2-5, with 7 bases identical to TRBD2. CDR1 is SGHTA, CDR2 FQGNSA, per germline. CDR3 length: 16 residues. V shed 2 bases, J shed 6 bases, and the junction held 12 bases outside the gene matches. The CDR3 region has the DNA TGTGCCAGCAGCTTAAGTCCACGACTAGCAGGGCAGACCCAGTACTTC. Residues: CASSLSPRLAGQTQYF.

This clonotype was detected ten times or more. The V call is TRBV19, the J call TRBJ2-3, with D tentatively TRBD2 (6 bases). V lost 3 bases and J 4 bases, leaving 11 bases between the germline ends. The CDR3 loop spans 14 amino acids. Germline V gene sequence: CDR1 LNHDA, CDR2 SQIVND (reference sequence). The CDR3 nucleotides read TGTGCCAGTAGTATGAGGTGGGGGGCAGATACGCAGTATTTT. Protein sequence: CASSMRWGADTQYF.

A remark on this clonotype: Possible read error: a much larger clone is one base away. No conserved phenylalanine or tryptophan ends this CDR3, so it is likely a read error. The rearrangement joins TRBV6-1 to TRBJ2-1; D might be TRBD1 (5 bases). This CDR3 spans 13 amino acids. The V gene lost 5 bases and the J gene lost 5 bases, with 10 bases spanning the gap. In germline, CDR1 is MNHNS, CDR2 SASEGT. The CDR3 bases are TGTGCCAGCAGTCCCCAGGGTAACAATGAGCAGTTCTCC. Residues: CASSPQGNNEQFS.

This clonotype has at least ten counts. The chain combines TRBV27 with TRBJ2-1, with 8 bases fitting TRBD2. Trimming cost V 3 bases and J 3 bases; bases outside gene matches: 7. Looked up from germline, CDR1 is MNHEY and CDR2 is SMNVEV (reference sequence). This CDR3 region has 16 residues. CDR3 residues: CASSFTSGSFYNEQFF. CDR3 nucleotide sequence: TGTGCCAGCAGTTTTACCAGCGGGAGTTTCTACAATGAGCAGTTCTTC.

This clonotype has a handful of counts. The chain is built from TRBV5-4 and TRBJ1-6; no firm D call. The CDR3 totals 11 residues. Trimming removed 2 bases from V and 6 bases from J, with 0 bases in between. Germline V CDR1 and CDR2: SGHNT, YYREEE (reference sequence). The CDR3 DNA is TGTGCCAGCAGCTTTAATTCACCCCTCCACTTT. Its protein product is CASSFNSPLHF.

This clonotype was observed many times. The J gene is TRBJ2-7, the V gene TRBV18; TRBD2 might be the D (5 bases). The V gene's germline CDR1 is KGHSH and CDR2 LQKENI. V was shortened by 5 bases and J by 3 bases, with 14 bases between the two germline ends. The CDR3 loop spans 14 amino acids. The CDR3 DNA reads as TGTGCCAGCTCAGTAGGAGGCCCCATCTACGAGCAGTACTTC. Amino acids: CASSVGGPIYEQYF.

The chain couples TRBV18 to TRBJ2-3, with TRBD1 matching 7 bases. Trimming cost V 3 bases and J 5 bases; bases outside gene matches: 14. CDR1 KGHSH and CDR2 LQKENI come from the germline V gene. The CDR3 consists of 17 residues. CDR3 amino acids: CASSPMLGTVQRDTQYF. DNA for the CDR3: TGTGCCAGCTCACCCATGCTAGGGACAGTCCAGAGAGATACGCAGTATTTT. Full variable domain (outside the CDR3, taken from reference TRBV18 and TRBJ2-3): NAGVMQNPRHLVRRRGQEARLRCSPMKGHSHVYWYRQLPEEGLKFMVYLQKENIIDESGMPKERFSAEFPKEGPSILRIQQVVRGDSAAYFCASSPMLGTVQRDTQYFGPGTRLTVL.

This sequence joins TRBV6-6 and TRBJ2-3; 9 nucleotides line up with TRBD2. Looked up from germline, CDR1 is MNHNY and CDR2 is SVGAGI (reference sequence). The CDR3 totals 16 residues. Losses at the gene ends were 0 bases for V and 4 bases for J; bases not matched to a gene: 5. CDR3 protein: CASSYSSGRRADTQYF. The DNA of the CDR3 is TGTGCCAGCAGTTACTCTAGCGGGAGACGCGCAGATACGCAGTATTTT.

This clonotype has just a few counts. This chain joins TRBV28 and TRBJ2-7; no reliable D call. In germline, CDR1 is MDHEN, CDR2 SYDVKM. The CDR3 is 12 amino acids. The V gene lost 3 bases and the J gene lost 6 bases, with 9 bases spanning the gap. CDR3: CASSFYLGEQYF. In DNA, the CDR3 is TGTGCCAGCAGTTTTTACTTGGGCGAGCAGTACTTC.